What follows are 24 T cell receptor beta chains derived from one specimen sequenced in a study of cytomegalovirus exposure and HLA in healthy donors. Amplification used 60 Vbeta primers and 13 Jbeta primers. Profiled with immunoSEQ multiplex PCR; TCRdb holds only in-frame clones, not every one. Seen here are more than 75,000 clones, about 80% observed once, and the top ten hold 2.5%. The sample comprised PBMCs. The receptor source for this set is a man aged 25-45 years in good health and CMV-seronegative.

The CDR3: CASSTTPGTDERGQFF. CDR3 DNA sequence: TGTGCCAGCTCAACAACTCCTGGGACCGACGAGCGGGGGCAGTTCTTC. This rearrangement joins TRBV18 to TRBJ2-1; 7 bases line up with TRBD2. With 5 bases clipped from V and 12 bases from J, the junction kept 19 bases outside the gene matches. There are 16 residues in the CDR3. The germline CDR1 and CDR2 sequences are KGHSH and LQKENI. Combining the CDR3 with reference TRBV18 and TRBJ2-1 gives the whole variable domain NAGVMQNPRHLVRRRGQEARLRCSPMKGHSHVYWYRQLPEEGLKFMVYLQKENIIDESGMPKERFSAEFPKEGPSILRIQQVVRGDSAAYFCASSTTPGTDERGQFFGPGTRLTVL.

The chain employs TRBV29-1 and TRBJ2-1; maybe TRBD1 (6 bases). Trimming stripped 4 bases from V and 7 bases from J, with 14 bases between. Germline V CDR1 and CDR2: SQVTM, ANQGSEA. The CDR3 length is 13 residues. CDR3 DNA: TGCAGCGTTGGGCGGAAAAGGGGGAATGAGCAGTTCTTC. Its translation is CSVGRKRGNEQFF.

V is TRBV30 and J is TRBJ1-5; TRBD1 agrees at 7 bases. Trimming at V came to 7 bases and at J to 0 bases, leaving 3 bases not matched to a gene. The CDR3 is 13 amino acids. Germline V lookup: CDR1 GTSNPN, CDR2 SVGIG (reference sequence). The chain's CDR3 is CASGTDSNQPQHF. CDR3 bases: TGTGCCTCCGGGACAGATAGCAATCAGCCCCAGCATTTT.

This clone was counted only a few times. This chain uses TRBV7-4 with TRBJ2-2; 7 nucleotides match TRBD2. This CDR3 region has 18 residues. Germline V lookup: CDR1 SGHVT, CDR2 SQSDAQ. V lost 3 bases and J lost 4; bases outside the gene matches: 14. CDR3 DNA sequence: TGTGCCAGCAGCTTCATTGGGACGCGGGGGTTTAGCACCGGGGAGCTGTTTTTT. It is translated as CASSFIGTRGFSTGELFF.

The chain employs TRBV29-1 and TRBJ2-7; 10 bases fit TRBD1. V lost 1 base and J lost 4; bases outside the gene matches: 1. Germline values: CDR1 SQVTM, CDR2 ANQGSEA. The CDR3 contains 13 residues. CDR3 loop: CSVEGTGGYEQYF. DNA of the CDR3: TGCAGCGTTGAAGGGACAGGGGGGTACGAGCAGTACTTC.

This clone was seen a single time. The CDR3 DNA reads as TGTGCCACCAGCAGAGAGGCGGCAGGGGCCAAGACCCAGTACTTC. Protein product: CATSREAAGAKTQYF. The rearrangement joins TRBV15 to TRBJ2-5; a possible D gene is TRBD1 (6 bases). This CDR3 is 15 amino acids long. V was trimmed by 0 bases and J by 6 bases, leaving 14 bases between them. Germline V gives CDR1 LNHNV, CDR2 YYDKDF (reference sequence).

This clone was detected a few times. CDR3 sequence (DNA): TGTGCCAGCTCAGGGACAGGGGAAGCTTTCTTT. It yields the protein CASSGTGEAFF. The rearrangement links TRBV18 to TRBJ1-1; 9 bases line up with TRBD1. After removal of 5 bases from V and 8 bases from J, the junction contained 0 bases not matched to a gene. The CDR3 spans 11 residues. Germline V lookup: CDR1 KGHSH, CDR2 LQKENI.

V gene TRBV7-2 combines with J gene TRBJ2-2; tentatively, D is TRBD1 (6 bases). V lost 1 base to trimming and J lost 4 bases, with 10 bases between them. Germline CDR1 reads SGHTA; CDR2 reads FQGNSA. There are 15 residues in the CDR3. The CDR3 sequence is CASSLEGRGTGELFF. The CDR3 DNA reads TGTGCCAGCAGCTTAGAGGGCAGGGGCACCGGGGAGCTGTTTTTT.

This rearrangement joins TRBV28 to TRBJ1-5, with no clear D. CDR1 and CDR2 from the germline V gene are MDHEN and SYDVKM. Trimming stripped 8 bases from V and 0 bases from J, with 8 bases between. The CDR3 is 13 residues long. The CDR3 DNA reads as TGTGCCAGCGGCGGGGATAGCAATCAGCCCCAGCATTTT. The encoded protein is CASGGDSNQPQHF.

The rearrangement links TRBV6-1 to TRBJ2-3, with 7 bases fitting TRBD2. Germline CDR1 MNHNS, CDR2 SASEGT. V dropped 2 bases and J dropped 6; count of bases not matched to a gene: 8. The CDR3 extends over 15 amino acids. The CDR3 region has the DNA TGTGCCAGCAGTGAACCCTACCAGGGAGGGGATACGCAGTATTTT. Protein sequence: CASSEPYQGGDTQYF.

The chain has TRBV2 and TRBJ2-5; no clear D. The CDR3 loop spans 13 amino acids. Germline CDR1 SNHLY, CDR2 FYNNEI. V dropped 7 bases and J dropped 5 bases, with 14 bases sitting between them. The CDR3 sequence: CASTPTMGETQYF. The DNA of the CDR3 is TGTGCCAGCACCCCGACGATGGGCGAGACCCAGTACTTC.

This clone was counted only a few times. Other DNA sequences of this sample code for an identical CDR3. This chain connects TRBV4-3 to TRBJ2-7, with TRBD2 as a possible D gene (6 bases). The CDR3 loop spans 14 amino acids. With 1 base removed from V and 2 bases from J, the gap between germline ends came to 9 bases. The germline gives CDR1 LGHNA, CDR2 YSLEER. The CDR3 sequence: CASSQVGGTYEQYF. The CDR3 DNA is TGCGCCAGCAGCCAAGTGGGAGGAACCTACGAGCAGTACTTC.

J is TRBJ2-5 and V is TRBV25-1; 9 bases are shared with TRBD1. CDR3 length equals 15 residues. Germline values: CDR1 MGHDK, CDR2 SYGVNS. Trimming at V came to 3 bases and at J to 5 bases, leaving 7 bases not matched to a gene. DNA for the CDR3: TGTGCCAGCAGTGACCCTGGGACAGGGAGGGAGACCCAGTACTTC. Protein: CASSDPGTGRETQYF.

The V and J genes are TRBV5-4 and TRBJ2-7, with D tentatively TRBD1 (6 bases). The CDR3 length is 16 residues. CDR1 is SGHNT and CDR2 is YYREEE in the germline V gene (reference sequence). V lost 4 bases and J lost 10, with 27 bases in between. The CDR3 nucleotides are TGTGCCAGCAGCACGGATGTGGTCGGGACACCAAGTTCTCAGTACTTC. Its protein is CASSTDVVGTPSSQYF.

The chain links TRBV28 to TRBJ2-3; 7 nucleotides align to TRBD1. V shed 5 bases and J 8 bases; nucleotides not matched to a gene: 16. The CDR3 has 16 residues. The germline V gene has CDR1 MDHEN and CDR2 SYDVKM. CDR3 nucleotides: TGTGCCAGCAGTCCCCCCCCCGGGACAGAAGTGCGTACGCAGTATTTT. Residues: CASSPPPGTEVRTQYF. Filled out from reference TRBV28 and TRBJ2-3, the complete variable domain reads DVKVTQSSRYLVKRTGEKVFLECVQDMDHENMFWYRQDPGLGLRLIYFSYDVKMKEKGDIPEGYSVSREKKERFSLILESASTNQTSMYLCASSPPPGTEVRTQYFGPGTRLTVL.

Here the CDR3 DNA reads TGTGCCAGCTCACTCCGACAGGGGACTGAAGCTTTCTTT. Translated, it gives CASSLRQGTEAFF. V is TRBV18 and J is TRBJ1-1, with 8 bases lining up with TRBD1. The CDR3 is 13 residues long. V lost 4 bases and J lost 5; bases outside the gene matches: 3. Germline V CDR1 and CDR2: KGHSH, LQKENI.

The chain is built from TRBV6-5 and TRBJ2-1, with TRBD2 identical over 15 bases. Trimming cost V 2 bases and J 9 bases; bases outside gene matches: 2. Germline V CDR1 and CDR2: MNHEY, SVGAGI. The CDR3 spans 15 residues. For the CDR3, the DNA is TGTGCCAGCAGTTACGGGGGACTAGCGGGGGGTGAGCAGTTCTTC. It translates to CASSYGGLAGGEQFF.

This sequence joins TRBV19 and TRBJ1-2; D is unclear. The CDR3 spans 12 residues. Between the trimmed V and J ends, which lost 6 bases and 4 bases, there was a span of 9 bases. Germline loops: CDR1 LNHDA, CDR2 SQIVND (reference sequence). CDR3 sequence: CASSPGIYGYTF. DNA for the CDR3: TGTGCCAGTAGCCCCGGGATCTATGGCTACACCTTC. The variable domain in full, with the rest retrieved from reference TRBV19 and TRBJ1-2, is DGGITQSPKYLFRKEGQNVTLSCEQNLNHDAMYWYRQDPGQGLRLIYYSQIVNDFQKGDIAEGYSVSREKKESFPLTVTSAQKNPTAFYLCASSPGIYGYTFGSGTRLTVV.

J is TRBJ2-2 and V is TRBV7-9; D gene uncertain. CDR3 length: 14 residues. V shed 6 bases and J shed 0 bases, with 8 bases lying between them. Germline lookup yields CDR1 SEHNR and CDR2 FQNEAQ (reference sequence). CDR3 residues: CASSSTANTGELFF. In DNA form, the CDR3 reads TGTGCCAGCAGTTCTACAGCGAACACCGGGGAGCTGTTTTTT.

The chain is built from TRBV4-2 and TRBJ2-1, with TRBD2 as a possible D gene (7 bases). CDR1 LGHNA and CDR2 YNFKEQ come from the germline V gene. Trimming cost V 8 bases and J 10 bases, with 21 bases left between them. The CDR3 has 14 amino acids. The CDR3 coding sequence is TGTGCCAGCGGTACAGGGCCCTCAGCGGGGGAGCAGTTCTTC. This gives the protein CASGTGPSAGEQFF.

The V call is TRBV30, the J call TRBJ2-1; 11 bases match TRBD2. The CDR3 sequence is 18 residues long. Trimming took 0 bases from V and 7 from J; bases not matched to a gene: 14. Germline V gives CDR1 GTSNPN, CDR2 SVGIG (reference sequence). Here the CDR3 reads CAWSVSRPTSGKTNEQFF. DNA for the CDR3: TGTGCCTGGAGTGTATCCCGCCCGACTAGCGGGAAAACGAATGAGCAGTTCTTC.

The CDR3 spells CASSPTPTWEQYF. Written as DNA, the CDR3 is TGTGCCAGCAGCCCTACGCCAACGTGGGAGCAGTACTTC. The chain combines TRBV5-4 with TRBJ2-7; no reliable D call. The germline gives CDR1 SGHNT, CDR2 YYREEE (reference sequence). The CDR3 is 13 amino acids. Trimming pared 4 bases from V and 7 bases from J, leaving 15 bases between.

This clone was picked up a small number of times. The chain links TRBV6-4 to TRBJ2-3, with a weak D call TRBD2 (6 bases). V lost 2 bases to trimming and J lost 4 bases, with 16 bases between them. The CDR3 runs to 16 residues. Germline V gene lookup returns CDR1 MRHNA and CDR2 SNTAGT. For the CDR3, the DNA is TGTGCCAGCAGTGACCCCGGGGACTCCGGGGCAGATACGCAGTATTTT. Protein: CASSDPGDSGADTQYF.

The V gene is TRBV6-1, the J gene TRBJ2-1, with TRBD1 matching over 9 bases. This CDR3 region has 15 residues. The V gene end was trimmed by 3 bases and the J gene end by 9 bases; junction bases not matched to a gene: 9. Germline assignment: CDR1 MNHNS and CDR2 SASEGT. The CDR3 reads CASSDLGQGFSEQFF. DNA of the CDR3: TGTGCCAGCAGTGATTTGGGACAGGGTTTTTCTGAGCAGTTCTTC.